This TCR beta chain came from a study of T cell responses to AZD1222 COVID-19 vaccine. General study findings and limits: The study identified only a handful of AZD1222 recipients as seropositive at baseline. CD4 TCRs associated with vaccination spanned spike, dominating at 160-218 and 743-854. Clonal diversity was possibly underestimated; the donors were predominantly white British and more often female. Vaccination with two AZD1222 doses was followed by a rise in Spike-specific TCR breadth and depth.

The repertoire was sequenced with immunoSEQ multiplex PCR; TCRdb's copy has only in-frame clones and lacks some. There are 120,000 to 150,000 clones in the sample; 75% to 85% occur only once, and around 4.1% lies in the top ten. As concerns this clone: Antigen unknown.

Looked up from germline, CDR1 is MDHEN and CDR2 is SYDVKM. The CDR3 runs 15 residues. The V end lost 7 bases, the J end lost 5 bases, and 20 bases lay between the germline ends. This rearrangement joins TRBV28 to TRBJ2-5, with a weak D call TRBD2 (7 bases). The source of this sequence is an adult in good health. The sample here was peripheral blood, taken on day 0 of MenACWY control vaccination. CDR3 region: CASTLTRRGGETQYF. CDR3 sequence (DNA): TGTGCCAGCACCCTAACCCGTAGGGGGGGGGAGACCCAGTACTTC. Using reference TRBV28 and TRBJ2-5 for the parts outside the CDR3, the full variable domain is DVKVTQSSRYLVKRTGEKVFLECVQDMDHENMFWYRQDPGLGLRLIYFSYDVKMKEKGDIPEGYSVSREKKERFSLILESASTNQTSMYLCASTLTRRGGETQYFGPGTRLLVL.